The clone carrying this TCR beta chain was seen at least ten times. As yet, its antigen is unknown. V lost 6 bases to trimming and J lost 6 bases, with 18 bases between them. There are 15 residues in the CDR3. These data belong to a study of T-cell reconstitution after alpha-beta-depleted transplantation in children. Study results and caveats: T-cell counts and diversity at one year post-transplant came mainly from newly produced T cells.

During its preparation, the TCRbeta library received unique molecular identifiers. Using its own MiXCR run on the PCR reads, TCRdb lists one record per CDR3 protein. The sample has around 700,000 distinct CDR3 sequences; over 10% are singletons. The origin of this receptor is a girl aged 2 to 9 with congenital amegakaryocytic thrombocytopenia, due to receive a stem cell transplant. The chain combines TRBV12-3 or TRBV12-4 with TRBJ1-5; D ambiguous. This specimen consisted of PBMCs, obtained before TCRalphabeta/CD19-depleted stem cell transplant. This chain's CDR3 is CASSPSGIVGQPQHF. The CDR3 DNA is TGTGCCAGCAGCCCCTCGGGGATCGTGGGTCAGCCCCAGCATTTT.